This entry lists 10 T cell receptor beta chains sequenced from one sample in a study of blood T cell repertoires in COVID-19. Here immunoSEQ multiplex PCR was the method, and the copy in TCRdb shows in-frame clones only, minus some. The table includes 31,000 or so clones, 80% to 90% detected once. Sequencing was done on a sample of peripheral blood. The receptors originated from a man at least 80 years old with acute or convalescent COVID-19.

This clone was detected once. The chain carries TRBV6-5 and TRBJ1-6; D may be TRBD1 (6 bases). Germline CDR1 MNHEY, CDR2 SVGAGI. V shed 6 bases and J shed 4 bases, with 10 bases lying between them. The CDR3 spans 14 residues. As DNA, the CDR3 is TGTGCCAGCAGCCCACAGGGTTATAATTCACCCCTCCACTTT. This gives the protein CASSPQGYNSPLHF.

The rearrangement joins TRBV9 to TRBJ2-7, with D perhaps TRBD1 (6 bases). Germline loops: CDR1 SGDLS, CDR2 YYNGEE. The CDR3 is 13 residues long. Deletions cut 4 bases from V and 10 bases from J, with 18 bases between. Here the CDR3 DNA reads TGTGCCAGCAGCCCAGGGGACAATCGAATACAGTACTTC. This codes for CASSPGDNRIQYF.

This chain joins TRBV3-1 (or the pseudogene TRBV3-2) and TRBJ1-1, with D possibly being TRBD1 (5 bases). Trimming removed 0 bases at V and 2 bases at J, with 13 bases between. Germline V CDR1 and CDR2: LGHDT, YNNKEL (reference sequence). The CDR3 totals 16 residues. The CDR3 DNA sequence: TGTGCCAGCAGCCAAGAAGGCAGGGTTCCAAACACTGAAGCTTTCTTT. Encoded protein: CASSQEGRVPNTEAFF.

The CDR3 nucleotides read TGTGCCAGCAGCTTAGAGCAGGGATTAGCCGGGGAGCTGTTTTTT. It translates to CASSLEQGLAGELFF. The chain combines TRBV7-3 with TRBJ2-2; maybe TRBD1 (5 bases). CDR1 SGHTA and CDR2 FQGTGA come from the germline V gene. The V end lost 2 bases, the J end lost 6 bases, and 13 bases lay between the germline ends. The CDR3 consists of 15 residues.

The chain is built from TRBV18 and TRBJ1-2; D is possibly TRBD1 (5 bases). CDR1 is KGHSH, CDR2 LQKENI, per germline. This CDR3 has 14 residues. The germline V and J ends were trimmed by 2 bases and 3 bases, with 10 bases remaining between them. CDR3 coding DNA: TGTGCCAGCTCACCAGCGGGGGGGGACTATGGCTACACCTTC. This translates into CASSPAGGDYGYTF.

This chain links TRBV5-6 with TRBJ2-2; D is possibly TRBD1 (5 bases). Germline values: CDR1 SGHDT, CDR2 YYEEEE. CDR3 length: 15 residues. V lost 5 bases and J 2 bases, leaving 13 bases between the germline ends. The CDR3 coding sequence is TGTGCCAGCAGGGTTGGGGCGATTAACACCGGGGAGCTGTTTTTT. It translates to CASRVGAINTGELFF. The entire variable domain, with the rest obtained from reference TRBV5-6 and TRBJ2-2, is as follows: DAGVTQSPTHLIKTRGQQVTLRCSPKSGHDTVSWYQQALGQGPQFIFQYYEEEERQRGNFPDRFSGHQFPNYSSELNVNALLLGDSALYLCASRVGAINTGELFFGEGSRLTVL.

The chain uses TRBV7-9 and TRBJ1-1; D is undetermined. The CDR3 runs 15 residues. Trimming stripped 2 bases from V and 5 bases from J, with 15 bases between. In germline, CDR1 is SEHNR, CDR2 FQNEAQ (reference sequence). The DNA of the CDR3 is TGTGCCAGCAGCTTATTGCCTGACGCGGGGACTGAAGCTTTCTTT. Its translation: CASSLLPDAGTEAFF.

The rearrangement uses TRBV7-9 and TRBJ2-1; D perhaps matches TRBD2 (5 bases). Germline V CDR1 and CDR2: SEHNR, FQNEAQ (reference sequence). V was trimmed by 5 bases and J by 7 bases, leaving 12 bases between them. The CDR3 is 13 residues long. The CDR3 nucleotides read TGTGCCAGCAGCCTACCCAGGAGGAATGAGCAGTTCTTC. Protein sequence: CASSLPRRNEQFF.

For the CDR3, the DNA is TGCGCCAGCAGCCAGACAGTCGCTGGAAACACCATATATTTT. Protein sequence: CASSQTVAGNTIYF. The chain couples TRBV5-1 to TRBJ1-3, with a weak D call TRBD1 (5 bases). Deletions cut 4 bases from V and 2 bases from J, with 10 bases between. The germline V gene encodes CDR1 SGHRS and CDR2 YFSETQ. The CDR3 is made up of 14 amino acids.

J is TRBJ2-3 and V is TRBV15, with TRBD1 matching 10 bases. The CDR3 has 16 amino acids. The germline CDR1 and CDR2 sequences are LNHNV and YYDKDF (reference sequence). Trimming cost V 1 base and J 2 bases; bases outside gene matches: 3. CDR3 residues: CATSRGQGAFTDTQYF. The CDR3 DNA reads TGTGCCACCAGCAGAGGACAGGGGGCGTTCACAGATACGCAGTATTTT.